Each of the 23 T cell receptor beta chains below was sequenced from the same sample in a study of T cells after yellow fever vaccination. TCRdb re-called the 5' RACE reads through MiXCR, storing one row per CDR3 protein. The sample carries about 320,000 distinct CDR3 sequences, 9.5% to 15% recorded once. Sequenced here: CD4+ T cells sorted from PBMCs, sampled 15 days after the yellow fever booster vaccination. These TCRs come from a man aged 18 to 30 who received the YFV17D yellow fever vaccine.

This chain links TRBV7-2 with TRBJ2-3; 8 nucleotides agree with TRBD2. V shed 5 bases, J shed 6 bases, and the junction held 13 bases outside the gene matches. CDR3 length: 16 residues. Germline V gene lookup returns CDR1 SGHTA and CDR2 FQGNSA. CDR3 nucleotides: TGTGCCAGCAGCCCCCCTCGGGGCGGGGGGAGGGATACGCAGTATTTT. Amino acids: CASSPPRGGGRDTQYF.

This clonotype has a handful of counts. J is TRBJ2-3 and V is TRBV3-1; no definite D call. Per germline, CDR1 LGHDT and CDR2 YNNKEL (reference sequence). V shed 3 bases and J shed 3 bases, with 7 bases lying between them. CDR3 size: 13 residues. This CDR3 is CASSQLGTDTQYF. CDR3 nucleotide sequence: TGTGCCAGCAGCCAGTTAGGGACAGATACGCAGTATTTT.

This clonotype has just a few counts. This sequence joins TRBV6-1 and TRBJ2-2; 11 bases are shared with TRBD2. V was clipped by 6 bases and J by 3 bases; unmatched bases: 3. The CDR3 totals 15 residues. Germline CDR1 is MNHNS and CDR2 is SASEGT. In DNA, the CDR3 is TGTGCCAGCAGACTAGCGGGGGCCGACACCGGGGAGCTGTTTTTT. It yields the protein CASRLAGADTGELFF.

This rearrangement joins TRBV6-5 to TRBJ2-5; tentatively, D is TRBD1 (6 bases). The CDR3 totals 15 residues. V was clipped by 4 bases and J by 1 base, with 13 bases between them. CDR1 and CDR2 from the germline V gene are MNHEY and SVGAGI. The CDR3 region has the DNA TGTGCCAGCAGTTTACAGGGCTACATCCAAGAGACCCAGTACTTC. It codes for CASSLQGYIQETQYF.

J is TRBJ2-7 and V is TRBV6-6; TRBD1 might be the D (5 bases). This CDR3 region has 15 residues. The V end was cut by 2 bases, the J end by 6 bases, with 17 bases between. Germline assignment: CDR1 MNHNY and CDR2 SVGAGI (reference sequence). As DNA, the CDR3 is TGTGCCAGCAGTTACCAGGGTGGAATAGTTAGCGAGCAGTACTTC. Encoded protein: CASSYQGGIVSEQYF.

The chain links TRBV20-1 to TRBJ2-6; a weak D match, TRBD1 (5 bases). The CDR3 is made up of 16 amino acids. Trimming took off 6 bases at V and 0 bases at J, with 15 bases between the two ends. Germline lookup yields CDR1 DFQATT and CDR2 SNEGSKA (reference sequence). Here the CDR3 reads CSARLTGYSGANVLTF. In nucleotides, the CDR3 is TGCAGTGCGCGGCTTACAGGCTACTCTGGGGCCAACGTCCTGACTTTC.

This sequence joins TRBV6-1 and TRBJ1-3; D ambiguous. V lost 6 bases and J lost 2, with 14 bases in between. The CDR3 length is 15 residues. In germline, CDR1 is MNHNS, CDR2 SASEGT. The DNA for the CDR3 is TGTGCCAGCAGGGGAGACGTAGCGGCTGGAAACACCATATATTTT. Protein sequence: CASRGDVAAGNTIYF.

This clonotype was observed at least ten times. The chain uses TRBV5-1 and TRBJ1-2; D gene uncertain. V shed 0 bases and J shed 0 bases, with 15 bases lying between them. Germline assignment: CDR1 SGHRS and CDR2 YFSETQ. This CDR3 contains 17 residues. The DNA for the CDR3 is TGCGCCAGCAGCTTGGAAAGGCCGGGTTCAGCTAACTATGGCTACACCTTC. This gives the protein CASSLERPGSANYGYTF.

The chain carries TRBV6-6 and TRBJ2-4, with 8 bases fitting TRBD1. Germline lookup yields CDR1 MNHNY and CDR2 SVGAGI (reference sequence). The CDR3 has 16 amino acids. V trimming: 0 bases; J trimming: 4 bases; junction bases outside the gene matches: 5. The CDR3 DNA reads TGTGCCAGCAGTTACTCACGGGACAGGCTAAAAAACATTCAGTACTTC. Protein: CASSYSRDRLKNIQYF.

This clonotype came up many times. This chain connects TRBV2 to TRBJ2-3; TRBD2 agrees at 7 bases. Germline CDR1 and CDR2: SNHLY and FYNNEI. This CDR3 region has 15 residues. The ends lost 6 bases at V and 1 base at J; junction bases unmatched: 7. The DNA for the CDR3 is TGTGCCAGCAGCCCCAGCGGGACCGGCACAGATACGCAGTATTTT. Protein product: CASSPSGTGTDTQYF.

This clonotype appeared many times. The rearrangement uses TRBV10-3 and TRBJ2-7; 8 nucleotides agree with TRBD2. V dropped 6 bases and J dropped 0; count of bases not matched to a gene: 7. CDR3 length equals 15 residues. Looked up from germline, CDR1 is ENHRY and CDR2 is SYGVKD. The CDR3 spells CAISGGALSSYEQYF. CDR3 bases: TGTGCCATCAGCGGGGGGGCCCTGAGCTCCTACGAGCAGTACTTC.

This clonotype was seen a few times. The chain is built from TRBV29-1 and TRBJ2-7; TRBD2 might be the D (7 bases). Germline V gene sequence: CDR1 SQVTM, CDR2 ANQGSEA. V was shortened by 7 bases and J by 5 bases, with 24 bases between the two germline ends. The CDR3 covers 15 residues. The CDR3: CSANLGGARNNEQYV. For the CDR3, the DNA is TGCAGCGCTAACCTGGGGGGGGCGCGGAATAACGAGCAGTACGTC.

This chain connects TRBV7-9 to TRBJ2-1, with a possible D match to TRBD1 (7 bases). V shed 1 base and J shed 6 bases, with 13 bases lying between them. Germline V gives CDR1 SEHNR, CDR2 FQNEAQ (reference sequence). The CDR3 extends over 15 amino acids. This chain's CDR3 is CASSLGAGGINEQFF. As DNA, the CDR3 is TGTGCCAGCAGCTTAGGGGCAGGGGGGATCAATGAGCAGTTCTTC.

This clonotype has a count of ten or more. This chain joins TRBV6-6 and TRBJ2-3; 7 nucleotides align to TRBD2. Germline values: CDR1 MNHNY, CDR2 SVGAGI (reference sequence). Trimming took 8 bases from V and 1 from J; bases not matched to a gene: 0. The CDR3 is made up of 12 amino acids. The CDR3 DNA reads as TGTGCCAGCCGGGGGGGCACAGATACGCAGTATTTT. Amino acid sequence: CASRGGTDTQYF.

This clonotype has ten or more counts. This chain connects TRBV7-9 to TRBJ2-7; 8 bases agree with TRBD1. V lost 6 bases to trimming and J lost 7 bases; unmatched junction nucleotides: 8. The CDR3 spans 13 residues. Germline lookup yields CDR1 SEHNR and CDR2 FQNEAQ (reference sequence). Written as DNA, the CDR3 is TGTGCCAGCAGTCTAACCCGGACAGGGGAGCAGTACGTC. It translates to CASSLTRTGEQYV.

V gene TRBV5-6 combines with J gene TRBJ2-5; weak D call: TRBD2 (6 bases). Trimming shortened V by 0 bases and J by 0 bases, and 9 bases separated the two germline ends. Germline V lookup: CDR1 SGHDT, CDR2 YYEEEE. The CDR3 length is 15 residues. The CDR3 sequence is CASSLAAGHQETQYF. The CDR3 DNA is TGTGCCAGCAGCTTGGCCGCGGGGCACCAAGAGACCCAGTACTTC.

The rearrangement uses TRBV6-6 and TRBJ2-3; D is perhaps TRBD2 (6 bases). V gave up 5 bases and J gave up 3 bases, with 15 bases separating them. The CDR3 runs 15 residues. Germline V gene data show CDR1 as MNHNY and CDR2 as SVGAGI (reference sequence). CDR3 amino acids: CASSPDYSRTDTQYF. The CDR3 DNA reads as TGTGCCAGCAGTCCGGACTATTCGAGGACAGATACGCAGTATTTT.

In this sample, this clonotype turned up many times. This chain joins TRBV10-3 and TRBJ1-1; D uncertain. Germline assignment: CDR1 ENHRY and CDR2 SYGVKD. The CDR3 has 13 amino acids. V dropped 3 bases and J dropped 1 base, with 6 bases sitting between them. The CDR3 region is CAISDLQNTEAFF. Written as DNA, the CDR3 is TGTGCCATCAGTGACCTACAGAACACTGAAGCTTTCTTT.

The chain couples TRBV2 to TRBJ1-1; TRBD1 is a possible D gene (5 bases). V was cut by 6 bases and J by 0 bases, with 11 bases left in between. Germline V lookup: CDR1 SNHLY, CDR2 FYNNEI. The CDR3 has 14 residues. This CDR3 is CASRTDRMNTEAFF. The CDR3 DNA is TGTGCCAGCAGAACAGACAGAATGAACACTGAAGCTTTCTTT.

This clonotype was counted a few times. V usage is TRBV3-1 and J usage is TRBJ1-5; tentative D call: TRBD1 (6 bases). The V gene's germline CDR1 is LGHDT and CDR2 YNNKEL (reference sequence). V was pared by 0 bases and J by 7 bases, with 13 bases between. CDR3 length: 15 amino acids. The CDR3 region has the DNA TGTGCCAGCAGCCAAGATAATACCAGGGGCCAGCCCCAGCATTTT. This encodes CASSQDNTRGQPQHF.

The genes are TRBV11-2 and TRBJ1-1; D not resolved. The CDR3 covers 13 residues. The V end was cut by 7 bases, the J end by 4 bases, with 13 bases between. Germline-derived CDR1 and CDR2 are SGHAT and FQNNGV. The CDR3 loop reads CASTPTRGTEAFF. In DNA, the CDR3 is TGTGCCAGCACCCCGACCCGGGGCACTGAAGCTTTCTTT.

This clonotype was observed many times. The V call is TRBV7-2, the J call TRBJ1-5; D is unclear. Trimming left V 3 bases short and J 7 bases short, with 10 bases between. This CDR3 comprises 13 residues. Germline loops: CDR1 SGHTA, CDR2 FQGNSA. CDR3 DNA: TGTGCCAGCAGCTTCACGGTTTGGCAGCCCCAGCATTTT. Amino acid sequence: CASSFTVWQPQHF.

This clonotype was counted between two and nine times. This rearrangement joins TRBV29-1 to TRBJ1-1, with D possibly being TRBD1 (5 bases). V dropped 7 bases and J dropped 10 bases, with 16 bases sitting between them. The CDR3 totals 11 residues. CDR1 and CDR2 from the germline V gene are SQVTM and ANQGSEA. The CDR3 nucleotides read TGCAGCGGCTCATCTGGCGGGGGAGCTTTCTTT. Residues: CSGSSGGGAFF.